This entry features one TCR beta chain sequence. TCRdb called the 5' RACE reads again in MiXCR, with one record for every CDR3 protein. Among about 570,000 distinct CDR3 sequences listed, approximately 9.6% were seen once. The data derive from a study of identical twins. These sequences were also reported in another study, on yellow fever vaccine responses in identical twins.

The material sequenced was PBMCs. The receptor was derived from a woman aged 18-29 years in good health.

Written as DNA, the CDR3 is TGTGCCAGCAGCTTGCAACCAGCGGGCGAGCAGTACTTC. Translated: CASSLQPAGEQYF. This chain connects TRBV5-6 to TRBJ2-7; D possibly corresponds to TRBD2 (6 bases). From germline, CDR1 is SGHDT and CDR2 YYEEEE. The CDR3 loop spans 13 amino acids. The V and J ends lost 1 base and 6 bases respectively, with 11 bases between them.